This T cell receptor beta chain derives from a study of blood T cell repertoires in COVID-19. At the level of the study: Acute-phase and convalescent COVID-19 samples originated in the United States, Italy and Spain. Nucleic acid was either cDNA or gDNA, and it came from T cells, B-cell-depleted T cells, or PBMCs.

Per the study methods: Estimation of nucleated cell counts was performed using reference gene primer amplification. TCRdb's table, derived via immunoSEQ multiplex PCR, lists solely in-frame clones and lacks some. For V, J and clone size, that table is used; D and trimming come from the DNA. The table lists about 22,000 clones, about 88% of them singletons. This CDR3 spans 15 amino acids. Germline V gene sequence: CDR1 SGHRS, CDR2 YFSETQ. Trimming removed 4 bases from V and 2 bases from J; junction bases left unmatched: 2. The chain has TRBV5-1 and TRBJ2-1; TRBD1 aligns across 11 bases. The TCR sequence derives from a human donor with active COVID-19. The donor label of this sample is uncertain. Sequences were obtained from peripheral blood. CDR3 protein: CASSRGQGAYNEQFF. The CDR3 nucleotides are TGCGCCAGCAGCAGGGGACAGGGGGCCTACAATGAGCAGTTCTTC. Full variable domain (rest looked up from reference TRBV5-1 and TRBJ2-1): KAGVTQTPRYLIKTRGQQVTLSCSPISGHRSVSWYQQTPGQGLQFLFEYFSETQRNKGNFPGRFSGRQFSNSRSEMNVSTLELGDSALYLCASSRGQGAYNEQFFGPGTRLTVL.